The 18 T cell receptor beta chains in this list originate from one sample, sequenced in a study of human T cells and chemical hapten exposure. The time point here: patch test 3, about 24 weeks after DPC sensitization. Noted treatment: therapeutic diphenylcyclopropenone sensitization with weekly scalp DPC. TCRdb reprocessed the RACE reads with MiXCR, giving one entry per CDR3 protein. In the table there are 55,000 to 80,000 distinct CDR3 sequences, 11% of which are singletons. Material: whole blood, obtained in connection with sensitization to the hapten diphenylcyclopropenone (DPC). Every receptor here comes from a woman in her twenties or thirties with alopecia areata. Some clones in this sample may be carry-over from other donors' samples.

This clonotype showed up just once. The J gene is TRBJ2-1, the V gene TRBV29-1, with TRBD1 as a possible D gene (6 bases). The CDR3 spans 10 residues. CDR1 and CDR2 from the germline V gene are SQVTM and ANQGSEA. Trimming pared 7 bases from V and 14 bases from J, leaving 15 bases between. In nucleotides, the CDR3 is TGCAGCGCCATCCAGGGGTTTGAGTTCTTC. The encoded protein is CSAIQGFEFF.

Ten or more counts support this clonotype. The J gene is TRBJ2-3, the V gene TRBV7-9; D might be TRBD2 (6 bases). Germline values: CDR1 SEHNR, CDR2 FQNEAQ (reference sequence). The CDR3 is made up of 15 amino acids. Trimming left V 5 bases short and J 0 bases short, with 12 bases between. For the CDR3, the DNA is TGTGCCAGCAGCCCTCTGCGGGGTAGCACAGATACGCAGTATTTT. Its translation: CASSPLRGSTDTQYF.

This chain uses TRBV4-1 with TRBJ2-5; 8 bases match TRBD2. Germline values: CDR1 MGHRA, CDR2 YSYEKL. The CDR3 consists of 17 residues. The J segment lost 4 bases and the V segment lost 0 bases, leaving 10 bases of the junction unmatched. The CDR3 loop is CASSQDPFSTSGETQYF. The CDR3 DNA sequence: TGCGCCAGCAGCCAAGACCCTTTCTCCACTAGCGGAGAGACCCAGTACTTC.

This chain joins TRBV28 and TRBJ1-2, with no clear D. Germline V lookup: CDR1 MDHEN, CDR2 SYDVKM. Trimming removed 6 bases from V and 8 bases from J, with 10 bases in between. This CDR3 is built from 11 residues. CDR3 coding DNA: TGTGCCAGCAGCCGCCGCCTGGGCTACACCTTC. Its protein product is CASSRRLGYTF.

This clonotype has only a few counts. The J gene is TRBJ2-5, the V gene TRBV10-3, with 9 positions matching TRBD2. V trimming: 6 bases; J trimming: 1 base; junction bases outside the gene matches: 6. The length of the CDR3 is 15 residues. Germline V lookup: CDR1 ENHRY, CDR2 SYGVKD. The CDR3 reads CAIRSSGGIQETQYF. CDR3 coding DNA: TGTGCCATCAGAAGCAGCGGGGGGATCCAAGAGACCCAGTACTTC.

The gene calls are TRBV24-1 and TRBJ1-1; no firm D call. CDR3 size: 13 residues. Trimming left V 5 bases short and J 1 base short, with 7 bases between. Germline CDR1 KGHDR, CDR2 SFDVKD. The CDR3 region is CATSGPRNTEAFF. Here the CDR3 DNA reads TGTGCCACCAGTGGTCCCCGGAACACTGAAGCTTTCTTT.

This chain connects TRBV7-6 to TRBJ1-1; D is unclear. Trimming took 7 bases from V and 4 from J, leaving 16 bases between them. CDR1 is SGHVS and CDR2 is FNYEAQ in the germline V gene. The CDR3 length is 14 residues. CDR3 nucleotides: TGTGCCAGCACCAAACACGAGGAGGGCACTGAAGCTTTCTTT. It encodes CASTKHEEGTEAFF.

CDR3 DNA: TGTGCCACCAGTGATTTGCAGCGGCAAGAGACCCAGTACTTC. Translated, it gives CATSDLQRQETQYF. The V call is TRBV24-1, the J call TRBJ2-5; weak D call: TRBD2 (5 bases). This CDR3 region has 14 residues. Germline V gene data show CDR1 as KGHDR and CDR2 as SFDVKD. The V end was cut by 0 bases, the J end by 2 bases, with 6 bases between.

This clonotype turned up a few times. DNA of the CDR3: TGTGCCAGCAGCTTAGGACAGGGGATGTTCACAGATACGCAGTATTTT. It codes for CASSLGQGMFTDTQYF. This chain joins TRBV7-2 and TRBJ2-3, with 8 bases fitting TRBD1. The CDR3 extends over 16 amino acids. Germline V gene data show CDR1 as SGHTA and CDR2 as FQGNSA. Germline trimming cut 1 base from V and 2 bases from J; bases unmatched to any gene: 5.

The CDR3 nucleotides are TGCAGTGCTAGAGTCGGGACTAGCGGGAGAGGGAACAATGAGCAGTTCTTC. As protein: CSARVGTSGRGNNEQFF. This chain joins TRBV20-1 and TRBJ2-1, with 14 bases matching TRBD2. CDR1 DFQATT and CDR2 SNEGSKA come from the germline V gene (reference sequence). CDR3 length equals 17 residues. V trimming: 1 base; J trimming: 5 bases; junction bases outside the gene matches: 7.

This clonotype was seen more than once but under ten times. CDR3 nucleotides: TGTGCCAGCAGCTTAACAGGAATGACCGGGGAGCTGTTTTTT. Translation gives CASSLTGMTGELFF. The J gene is TRBJ2-2, the V gene TRBV7-9, with a weak D call TRBD1 (5 bases). The V end was cut by 2 bases, the J end by 5 bases, with 9 bases between. The germline V gene has CDR1 SEHNR and CDR2 FQNEAQ (reference sequence). The CDR3 totals 14 residues.

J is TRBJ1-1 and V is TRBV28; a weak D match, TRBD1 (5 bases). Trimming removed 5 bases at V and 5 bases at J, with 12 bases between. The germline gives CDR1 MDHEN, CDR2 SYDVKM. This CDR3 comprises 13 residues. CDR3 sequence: CASSPGQGTEAFF. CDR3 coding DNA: TGTGCCAGCAGTCCGGGCCAGGGAACTGAAGCTTTCTTT.

CDR3 coding DNA: TGTGCCAGCAGCCAACTAGCGGGAGGCCAGGGAGATACGCAGTATTTT. Translating gives CASSQLAGGQGDTQYF. The rearrangement links TRBV7-6 to TRBJ2-3; 12 positions match TRBD2. Per germline, CDR1 SGHVS and CDR2 FNYEAQ. Germline trimming cut 5 bases from V and 5 bases from J; bases unmatched to any gene: 8. This CDR3 contains 16 residues.

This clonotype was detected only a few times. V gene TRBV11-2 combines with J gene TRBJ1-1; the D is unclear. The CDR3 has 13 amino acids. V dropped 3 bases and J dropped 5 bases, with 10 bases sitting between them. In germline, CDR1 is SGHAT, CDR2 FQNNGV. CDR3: CASSLISRTEAFF. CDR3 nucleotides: TGTGCCAGCAGCTTGATATCAAGGACTGAAGCTTTCTTT.

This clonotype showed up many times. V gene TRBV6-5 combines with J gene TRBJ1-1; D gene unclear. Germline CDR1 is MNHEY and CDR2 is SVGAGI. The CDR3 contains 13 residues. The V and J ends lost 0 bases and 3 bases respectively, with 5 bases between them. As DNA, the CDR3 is TGTGCCAGCAGTTACTCCCAGGACACTGAAGCTTTCTTT. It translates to CASSYSQDTEAFF.

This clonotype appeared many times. The CDR3 here is CASSQGPSKRETQYF. The CDR3 nucleotides read TGTGCCAGCAGCCAGGGACCCTCAAAACGGGAGACCCAGTACTTC. The chain uses TRBV28 and TRBJ2-5; either TRBD1 or TRBD2 may supply D (5 bases each). This CDR3 region has 15 residues. Between the trimmed V and J ends, which lost 6 bases and 5 bases, there was a span of 19 bases. Germline V gene lookup returns CDR1 MDHEN and CDR2 SYDVKM.

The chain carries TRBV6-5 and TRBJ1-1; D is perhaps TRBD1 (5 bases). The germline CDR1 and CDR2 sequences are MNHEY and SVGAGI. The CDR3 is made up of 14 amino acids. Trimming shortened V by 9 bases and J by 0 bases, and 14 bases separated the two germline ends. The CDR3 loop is CASKGSRVNTEAFF. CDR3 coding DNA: TGTGCCAGTAAGGGATCCAGGGTGAACACTGAAGCTTTCTTT.

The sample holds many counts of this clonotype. CDR3 residues: CATRVAGGWTEAFF. In DNA form, the CDR3 reads TGCGCCACGCGGGTTGCTGGGGGTTGGACTGAAGCTTTCTTT. V usage is TRBV10-2 and J usage is TRBJ1-1; the D gene is possibly TRBD1 (5 bases). The germline gives CDR1 WSHSY, CDR2 SAAADI. The V gene lost 10 bases and the J gene lost 5 bases, with 20 bases spanning the gap. CDR3 length equals 14 residues.